This record looks at one T cell receptor beta chain sequence and its context. Its antigen remains unknown. The CDR3 loop spans 15 amino acids. V lost 6 bases and J lost 0, with 12 bases in between. The V gene's germline CDR1 is KGHSH and CDR2 LQKENI. Blood replicates held 0.5 ug DNA, tumor or normal breast roughly 1.5 ug, two each. The assay was immunoSEQ multiplex PCR, and TCRdb's table has in-frame clones only and misses some. The table lists roughly 34,000 clones, 70% to 85% of them singletons. This entry is derived from a study of early stage breast cancer tumors. Study at large: Twelve of the 16 invasive tumors were ER+, PR+ and HER2-. Study-wide results and caveats: Most shared enriched TCRB sequences were commonly generated ones. Blood repertoires resembled normal breast more than tumor.

The J gene is TRBJ2-1, the V gene TRBV18; D perhaps matches TRBD2 (6 bases). Material: blood. This TCR was recovered from a person aged 55 to 69 with breast cancer. CDR3 sequence: CASSRRLDSYNEQFF. The CDR3 DNA reads TGTGCCAGCTCCCGGAGACTAGACTCCTACAATGAGCAGTTCTTC.